This record covers a single TCR beta chain. Its specificity is not known. The primer mix had 60 Vbeta and 13 Jbeta primers. Assay used: immunoSEQ multiplex PCR; TCRdb lists only in-frame clones, some missing. This sample carries 60,000 to 70,000 clones, under 85% of them seen once, and the ten largest clones take about 5%. This specimen belongs to a study of cytomegalovirus exposure and HLA in healthy donors. Study as a whole: The study's early data release held about 77 million unique TCRs from HLA-typed donors. Regarding the study as a whole: It was 150 to 200 TCR beta chains that were listed as cytomegalovirus-associated.

The CDR3 contains 14 residues. Trimming cost V 7 bases and J 5 bases, with 17 bases left between them. The germline V gene has CDR1 MGHRA and CDR2 YSYEKL. The rearrangement uses TRBV4-1 and TRBJ1-1; TRBD1 might be the D (5 bases). This clonotype originated in a male donor in good health and CMV-seropositive. Sequenced input: PBMCs. The CDR3: CASTPEGGDTEAFF. The CDR3 coding sequence is TGCGCCAGCACCCCCGAGGGAGGGGATACTGAAGCTTTCTTT.